This T cell receptor (beta chain) originates from a study of human T cells and chemical hapten exposure. Study as a whole: TCR yield per sample varied, mainly due to pooled library volumes.

The CDR3 sequence is 14 residues long. Trimming removed 2 bases from V and 6 bases from J, with 9 bases in between. The germline CDR1 and CDR2 sequences are SGDLS and YYNGEE. Time point given: patch test 1, 2 weeks after DPC sensitization. Documented treatment: therapeutic diphenylcyclopropenone sensitization with weekly scalp DPC. This clonotype was observed a few times. TCRdb re-analysed the RACE reads in MiXCR, keeping a single row per CDR3 protein. The sample yields 95,000 to 150,000 distinct CDR3 sequences, roughly an eighth seen once. The gene calls are TRBV9 and TRBJ1-6; D possibly corresponds to TRBD1 (6 bases). The sequence was collected from a man aged 18 to 29 with alopecia areata. Some clones in this sample may be carry-over from other donors' samples. The material sequenced was whole blood, taken in connection with sensitization to the hapten diphenylcyclopropenone (DPC). CDR3 bases: TGTGCCAGCAGCGTGGGGGCGAGTAATTCACCCCTCCACTTT. Encoded protein: CASSVGASNSPLHF. Full variable domain (rest looked up from reference TRBV9 and TRBJ1-6): DSGVTQTPKHLITATGQRVTLRCSPRSGDLSVYWYQQSLDQGLQFLIQYYNGEERAKGNILERFSAQQFPDLHSELNLSSLELGDSALYFCASSVGASNSPLHFGNGTRLTVT.